This TCR beta chain was documented in a study of T cell changes during pregnancy in multiple sclerosis. Using immunoSEQ multiplex PCR, the repertoire was profiled, and TCRdb retains in-frame clones only, with some absent. The table shows 49,000 or so clones, with around 94% occurring only once. The CDR3 is 16 residues long. Germline-derived CDR1 and CDR2 are LNHDA and SQIVND (reference sequence). The V gene lost 3 bases and the J gene lost 2 bases, with 17 bases spanning the gap. The TCR comes from a female donor with multiple sclerosis, enrolled in a pregnancy study. The chain couples TRBV19 to TRBJ2-7, with D possibly matching TRBD2 (5 bases). The sample in question was CD8+ T cells from peripheral blood mononuclear cells, obtained before pregnancy. In nucleotides, the CDR3 is TGTGCCAGTAGTATCGCGGTCAGCGGAGCTACCTACGAGCAGTACTTC. Translation gives CASSIAVSGATYEQYF.